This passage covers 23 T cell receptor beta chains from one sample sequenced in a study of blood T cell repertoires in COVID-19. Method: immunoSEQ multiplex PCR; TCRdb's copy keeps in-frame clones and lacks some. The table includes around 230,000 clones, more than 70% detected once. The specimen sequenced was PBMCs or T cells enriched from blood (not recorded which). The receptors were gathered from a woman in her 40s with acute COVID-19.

The CDR3 DNA reads as TGTGCCAGCAGCCAAGAGACAGAATATAAGGAGACCCAGTACTTC. Protein product: CASSQETEYKETQYF. V is TRBV3-1 (or the pseudogene TRBV3-2) and J is TRBJ2-5; D possibly corresponds to TRBD1 (5 bases). The CDR3 has 15 residues. V lost 0 bases and J 5 bases, leaving 13 bases between the germline ends. Germline CDR1 is LGHDT and CDR2 is YNNKEL (reference sequence).

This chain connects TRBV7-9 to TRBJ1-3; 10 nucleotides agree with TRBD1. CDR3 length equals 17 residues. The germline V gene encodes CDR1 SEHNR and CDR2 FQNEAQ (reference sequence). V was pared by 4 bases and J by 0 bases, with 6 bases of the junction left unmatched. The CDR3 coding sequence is TGTGCCAGCAGCTCCAGACAGGGGGCGAACTCTGGAAACACCATATATTTT. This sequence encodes CASSSRQGANSGNTIYF.

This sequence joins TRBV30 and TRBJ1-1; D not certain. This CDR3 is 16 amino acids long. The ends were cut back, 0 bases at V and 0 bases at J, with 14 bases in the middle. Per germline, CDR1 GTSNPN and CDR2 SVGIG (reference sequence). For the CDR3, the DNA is TGTGCCTGGAGTGTACCCTCCGGCAGGCTGAACACTGAAGCTTTCTTT. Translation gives CAWSVPSGRLNTEAFF.

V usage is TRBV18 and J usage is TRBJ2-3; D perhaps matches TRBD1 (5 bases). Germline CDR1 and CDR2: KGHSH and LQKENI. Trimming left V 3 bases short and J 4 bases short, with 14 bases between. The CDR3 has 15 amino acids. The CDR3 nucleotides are TGTGCCAGCTCACCCTATCAGGGTGGCCCAGATACGCAGTATTTT. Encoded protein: CASSPYQGGPDTQYF.

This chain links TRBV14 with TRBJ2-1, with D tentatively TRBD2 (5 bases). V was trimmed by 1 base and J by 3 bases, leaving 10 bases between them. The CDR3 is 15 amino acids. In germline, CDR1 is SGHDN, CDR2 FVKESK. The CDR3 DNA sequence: TGTGCCAGCAGCCAAGCGAGGGCCCACTACAATGAGCAGTTCTTC. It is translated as CASSQARAHYNEQFF.

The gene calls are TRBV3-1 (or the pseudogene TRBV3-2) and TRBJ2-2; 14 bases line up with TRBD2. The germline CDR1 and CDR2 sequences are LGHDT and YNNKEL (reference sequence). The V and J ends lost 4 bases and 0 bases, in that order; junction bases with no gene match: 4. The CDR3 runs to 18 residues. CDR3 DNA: TGTGCCAGCAGCCTGGGACTAGCGGGGGCCGCGAACACCGGGGAGCTGTTTTTT. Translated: CASSLGLAGAANTGELFF.

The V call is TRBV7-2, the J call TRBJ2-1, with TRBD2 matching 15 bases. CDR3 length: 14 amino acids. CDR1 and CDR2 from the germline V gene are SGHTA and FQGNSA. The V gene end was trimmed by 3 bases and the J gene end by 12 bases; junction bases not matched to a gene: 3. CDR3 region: CASSFPGLAGGQFF. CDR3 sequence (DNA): TGTGCCAGCAGCTTCCCGGGACTAGCGGGGGGGCAGTTCTTC.

In nucleotides, the CDR3 is TGTGCCAGCAGCCAAGATACGGGGACTAGCACAGATACGCAGTATTTT. Amino acids: CASSQDTGTSTDTQYF. This chain connects TRBV4-2 to TRBJ2-3; D perhaps matches TRBD2 (6 bases). V was trimmed by 0 bases and J by 0 bases, leaving 10 bases between them. The CDR3 covers 16 residues. The germline gives CDR1 LGHNA, CDR2 YNFKEQ.

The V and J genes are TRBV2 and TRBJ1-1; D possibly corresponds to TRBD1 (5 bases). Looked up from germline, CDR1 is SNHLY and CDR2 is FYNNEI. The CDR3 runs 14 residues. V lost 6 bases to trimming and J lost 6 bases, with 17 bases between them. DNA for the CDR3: TGTGCCAGCAGGCCGGCAGGGAATTTCGCTGAAGCTTTCTTT. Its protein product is CASRPAGNFAEAFF.

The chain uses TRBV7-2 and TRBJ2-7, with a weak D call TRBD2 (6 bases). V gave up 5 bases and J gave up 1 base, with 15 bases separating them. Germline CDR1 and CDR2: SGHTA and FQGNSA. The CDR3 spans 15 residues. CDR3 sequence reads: CASSTGRGGSYEQYF. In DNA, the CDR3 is TGTGCCAGCAGCACTGGACGTGGAGGGTCCTACGAGCAGTACTTC.

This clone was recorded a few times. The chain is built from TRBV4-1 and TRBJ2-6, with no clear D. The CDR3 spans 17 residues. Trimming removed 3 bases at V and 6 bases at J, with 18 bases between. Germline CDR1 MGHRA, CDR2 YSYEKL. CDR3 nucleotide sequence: TGCGCCAGCAGCCAGGGTCGGGTAGTCTTGACGGCCAACGTCCTGACTTTC. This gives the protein CASSQGRVVLTANVLTF.

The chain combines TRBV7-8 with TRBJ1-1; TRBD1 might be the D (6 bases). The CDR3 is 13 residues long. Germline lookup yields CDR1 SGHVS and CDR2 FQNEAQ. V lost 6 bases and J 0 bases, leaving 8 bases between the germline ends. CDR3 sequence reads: CASRRQVNTEAFF. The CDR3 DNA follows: TGTGCCAGCAGGAGACAGGTGAACACTGAAGCTTTCTTT. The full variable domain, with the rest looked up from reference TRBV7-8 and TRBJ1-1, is GAGVSQSPRYKVAKRGQDVALRCDPISGHVSLFWYQQALGQGPEFLTYFQNEAQLDKSGLPSDRFFAERPEGSVSTLKIQRTQQEDSAVYLCASRRQVNTEAFFGQGTRLTVV.

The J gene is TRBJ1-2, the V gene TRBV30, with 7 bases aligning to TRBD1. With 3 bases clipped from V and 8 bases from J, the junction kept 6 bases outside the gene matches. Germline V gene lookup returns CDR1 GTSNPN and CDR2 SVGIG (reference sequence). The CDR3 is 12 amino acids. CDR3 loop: CAWRKAGGGYTF. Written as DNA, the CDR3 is TGTGCCTGGAGAAAGGCAGGGGGGGGCTACACCTTC.

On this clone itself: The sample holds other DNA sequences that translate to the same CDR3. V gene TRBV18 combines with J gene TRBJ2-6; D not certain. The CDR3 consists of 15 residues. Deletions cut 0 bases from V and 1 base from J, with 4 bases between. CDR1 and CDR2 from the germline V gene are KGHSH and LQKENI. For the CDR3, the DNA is TGTGCCAGCTCACCACCGAGGTCTGGGGCCAACGTCCTGACTTTC. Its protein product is CASSPPRSGANVLTF.

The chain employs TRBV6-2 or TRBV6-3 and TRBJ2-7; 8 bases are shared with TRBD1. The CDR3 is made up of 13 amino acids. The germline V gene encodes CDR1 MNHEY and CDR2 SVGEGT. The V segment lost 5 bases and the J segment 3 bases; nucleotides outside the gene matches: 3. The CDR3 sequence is CASSTTGGYEQYV. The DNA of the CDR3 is TGTGCCAGCAGTACTACAGGGGGCTACGAGCAGTACGTC.

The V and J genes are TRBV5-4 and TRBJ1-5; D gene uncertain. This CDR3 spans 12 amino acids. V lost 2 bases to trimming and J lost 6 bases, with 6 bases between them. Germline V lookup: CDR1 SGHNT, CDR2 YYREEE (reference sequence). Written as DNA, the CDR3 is TGTGCCAGCAGCTTTGGGAGTCAGCCCCAGCATTTT. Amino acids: CASSFGSQPQHF.

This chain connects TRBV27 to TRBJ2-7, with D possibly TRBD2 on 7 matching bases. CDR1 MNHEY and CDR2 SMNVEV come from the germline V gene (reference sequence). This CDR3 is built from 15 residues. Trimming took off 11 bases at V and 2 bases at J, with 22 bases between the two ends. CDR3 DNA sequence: TGTGCCTTCCCGGAGGGGGGGCGCCTAACCTACGAGCAGTACGTC. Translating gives CAFPEGGRLTYEQYV.

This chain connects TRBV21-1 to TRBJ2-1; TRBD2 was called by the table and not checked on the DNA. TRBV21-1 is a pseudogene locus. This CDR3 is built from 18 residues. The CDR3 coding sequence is TGTGCCAGCACCATTACTAGCGGGAGGGCCAGGTCCTACAATGAGCAGTTCTTC. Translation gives CASTITSGRARSYNEQFF.

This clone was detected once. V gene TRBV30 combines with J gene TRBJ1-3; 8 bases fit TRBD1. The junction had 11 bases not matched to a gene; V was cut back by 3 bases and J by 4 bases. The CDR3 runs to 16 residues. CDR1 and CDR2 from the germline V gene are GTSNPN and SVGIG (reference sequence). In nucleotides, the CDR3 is TGTGCCTGGAGCCCACGACAGGGGTCGTACGGAAACACCATATATTTT. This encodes CAWSPRQGSYGNTIYF.

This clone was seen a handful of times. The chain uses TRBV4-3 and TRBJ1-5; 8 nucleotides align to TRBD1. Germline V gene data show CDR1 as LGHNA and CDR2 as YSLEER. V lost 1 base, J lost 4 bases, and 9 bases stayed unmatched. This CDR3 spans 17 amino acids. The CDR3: CASSQGLDRGVNQPQHF. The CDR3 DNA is TGCGCCAGCAGCCAAGGACTCGACAGGGGTGTGAATCAGCCCCAGCATTTT.

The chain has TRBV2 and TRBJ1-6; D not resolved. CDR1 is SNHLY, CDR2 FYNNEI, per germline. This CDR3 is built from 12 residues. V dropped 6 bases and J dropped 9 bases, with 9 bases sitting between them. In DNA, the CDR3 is TGTGCCAGCAGAAGAATCGGTTCACCCCTCCACTTT. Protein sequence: CASRRIGSPLHF. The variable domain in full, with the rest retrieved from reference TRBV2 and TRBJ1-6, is EPEVTQTPSHQVTQMGQEVILRCVPISNHLYFYWYRQILGQKVEFLVSFYNNEISEKSEIFDDQFSVERPDGSNFTLKIRSTKLEDSAMYFCASRRIGSPLHFGNGTRLTVT.

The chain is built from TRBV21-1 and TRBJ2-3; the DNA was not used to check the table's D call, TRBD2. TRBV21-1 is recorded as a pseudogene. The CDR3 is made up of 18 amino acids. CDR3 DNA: TGTGCCAGCAGCAAAGGTTGTTTTGTGAGAATAGTAACAGATACGCAGTATTTT. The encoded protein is CASSKGCFVRIVTDTQYF.

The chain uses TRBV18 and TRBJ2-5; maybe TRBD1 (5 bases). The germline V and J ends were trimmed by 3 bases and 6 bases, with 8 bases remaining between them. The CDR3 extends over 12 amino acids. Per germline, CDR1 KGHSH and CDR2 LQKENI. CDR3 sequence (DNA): TGTGCCAGCTCACCTACAGGAAAGACCCAGTACTTC. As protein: CASSPTGKTQYF.